Listed below are T cell receptor beta chains from one sample, sequenced in a study of blood T cell repertoires in COVID-19. Repertoires were generated with immunoSEQ multiplex PCR, while TCRdb's copy carries only in-frame clones and drops some. The sample includes tens of thousands of clones, more than 85% of them seen just once. The sequenced sample consisted of peripheral blood. These receptors originate from a woman of 80 years or more with acute or convalescent COVID-19. Both conserved end residues are part of each CDR3. The order of the fields is D gene, clone size, J gene, V gene, CDR3 protein, CDR3 DNA. A D gene is named only where the DNA matches it firmly. Not every row has a clone size; where given, it reads once, few, many or a size class.

d_call: TRBD2
clone_size: .
j_call: TRBJ2-7
v_call: TRBV30
cdr3_aa: CAWRGRAGAYEQYF
cdr3_nt: TGTGCCTGGAGAGGACGGGCGGGAGCCTACGAGCAGTACTTC

d_call: .
clone_size: .
j_call: TRBJ1-3
v_call: TRBV4-3
cdr3_aa: CASSQDRRGGNTIYF
cdr3_nt: TGCGCCAGCAGCCAAGATAGGAGGGGTGGAAACACCATATATTTT

d_call: .
clone_size: .
j_call: TRBJ1-4
v_call: TRBV25-1
cdr3_aa: CASSEAPNPLTNEKLFF
cdr3_nt: TGTGCCAGCAGTGAAGCCCCCAATCCACTTACTAATGAAAAACTGTTTTTT

d_call: TRBD1
clone_size: .
j_call: TRBJ1-5
v_call: TRBV4-1
cdr3_aa: CASSQVPGQQPQHF
cdr3_nt: TGCGCCAGCAGCCAGGTACCGGGACAGCAGCCCCAGCATTTT

d_call: TRBD2
clone_size: .
j_call: TRBJ2-2
v_call: TRBV27
cdr3_aa: CASRTSAGELFF
cdr3_nt: TGTGCCAGCAGGACTAGCGCCGGGGAGCTGTTTTTT

d_call: TRBD2
clone_size: once
j_call: TRBJ2-3
v_call: TRBV9
cdr3_aa: CASKRGAEDTQYF
cdr3_nt: TGTGCCAGCAAGCGGGGGGCTGAAGATACGCAGTATTTT

d_call: .
clone_size: once
j_call: TRBJ1-2
v_call: TRBV6-6
cdr3_aa: CASRPPSTVSNYGYTF
cdr3_nt: TGTGCCAGCAGACCCCCCTCGACAGTCTCTAACTATGGCTACACCTTC

d_call: .
clone_size: .
j_call: TRBJ1-1
v_call: TRBV21-1
cdr3_aa: CASIFRTGMNTEAFF
cdr3_nt: TGTGCCAGCATTTTCCGGACAGGGATGAACACTGAAGCTTTCTTT

d_call: TRBD1
clone_size: .
j_call: TRBJ1-5
v_call: TRBV19
cdr3_aa: CASSNQGAGDQPQHF
cdr3_nt: TGTGCCAGTAGTAATCAGGGGGCAGGGGATCAGCCCCAGCATTTT

d_call: TRBD1
clone_size: .
j_call: TRBJ1-2
v_call: TRBV7-2
cdr3_aa: CASSLSRGTGVQGYTF
cdr3_nt: TGTGCCAGCAGCCTTTCCCGGGGGACAGGGGTACAGGGCTACACCTTC

d_call: .
clone_size: .
j_call: TRBJ1-3
v_call: TRBV7-2
cdr3_aa: CASSINRAGNTIYF
cdr3_nt: TGTGCCAGCAGCATCAACAGGGCTGGAAACACCATATATTTT

d_call: .
clone_size: .
j_call: TRBJ1-2
v_call: TRBV5-1
cdr3_aa: CASSLAGDYGYTF
cdr3_nt: TGCGCCAGCAGCTTAGCAGGGGACTATGGCTACACCTTC

d_call: TRBD1
clone_size: .
j_call: TRBJ2-7
v_call: TRBV2
cdr3_aa: CASSVPGTAATYEQYF
cdr3_nt: TGTGCCAGCAGTGTCCCCGGGACAGCGGCAACCTACGAGCAGTACTTC

d_call: TRBD2
clone_size: .
j_call: TRBJ2-7
v_call: TRBV7-2
cdr3_aa: CASSSHPMTSGPYEQYF
cdr3_nt: TGTGCCAGCAGCTCACACCCAATGACTAGCGGCCCCTACGAGCAGTACTTC

d_call: .
clone_size: .
j_call: TRBJ1-2
v_call: TRBV28
cdr3_aa: CASSTRQDTYGYTF
cdr3_nt: TGTGCCAGCAGCACACGACAGGATACTTATGGCTACACCTTC

d_call: TRBD2
clone_size: once
j_call: TRBJ2-1
v_call: TRBV4-3
cdr3_aa: CASSAPSGSGANEQFF
cdr3_nt: TGCGCCAGCAGCGCACCTAGCGGGAGTGGGGCCAATGAGCAGTTCTTC

d_call: .
clone_size: .
j_call: TRBJ2-3
v_call: TRBV9
cdr3_aa: CASSDRSGVGDTQYF
cdr3_nt: TGTGCCAGCAGCGACCGATCAGGGGTGGGAGATACGCAGTATTTT

d_call: TRBD1
clone_size: .
j_call: TRBJ1-5
v_call: TRBV27
cdr3_aa: CASSPQGAYRYSNQPQHF
cdr3_nt: TGTGCCAGCAGTCCACAGGGGGCGTATCGTTATAGCAATCAGCCCCAGCATTTT

d_call: .
clone_size: few
j_call: TRBJ1-6
v_call: TRBV20-1
cdr3_aa: CSASTLGATHLHF
cdr3_nt: TGCAGTGCTAGTACCCTGGGGGCGACACACCTCCACTTT

d_call: .
clone_size: .
j_call: TRBJ1-4
v_call: TRBV24-1
cdr3_aa: CATSDPRGEKLFF
cdr3_nt: TGTGCCACCAGTGATCCTCGGGGGGAAAAACTGTTTTTT

d_call: TRBD1
clone_size: .
j_call: TRBJ1-4
v_call: TRBV18
cdr3_aa: CASSIDRVGEKLFF
cdr3_nt: TGTGCCAGCTCTATCGACAGGGTAGGAGAAAAACTGTTTTTT

d_call: .
clone_size: .
j_call: TRBJ1-2
v_call: TRBV3-1/TRBV3-2
cdr3_aa: CASSQGGHGSNYGYTF
cdr3_nt: TGTGCCAGCAGCCAAGGGGGGCACGGCTCTAACTATGGCTACACCTTC

d_call: TRBD1
clone_size: .
j_call: TRBJ2-7
v_call: TRBV6-5
cdr3_aa: CASSYSRTGVGYEQYF
cdr3_nt: TGTGCCAGCAGTTACTCGAGGACAGGGGTTGGCTACGAGCAGTACTTC

d_call: .
clone_size: .
j_call: TRBJ1-6
v_call: TRBV5-1
cdr3_aa: CASSLDGTTYNSPLHF
cdr3_nt: TGCGCCAGCAGCTTGGACGGGACAACTTATAATTCACCCCTCCACTTT

d_call: .
clone_size: .
j_call: TRBJ1-4
v_call: TRBV30
cdr3_aa: CAWSQLEKLFF
cdr3_nt: TGTGCCTGGAGTCAATTGGAAAAACTGTTTTTT

d_call: .
clone_size: .
j_call: TRBJ1-6
v_call: TRBV18
cdr3_aa: CASSPGEAGGSPLHF
cdr3_nt: TGTGCCAGCTCACCTGGGGAGGCCGGCGGGTCACCCCTCCACTTT

d_call: TRBD2
clone_size: .
j_call: TRBJ2-3
v_call: TRBV7-6
cdr3_aa: CASSFPGLAGGPFPDTQYF
cdr3_nt: TGTGCCAGCAGCTTCCCGGGACTAGCGGGAGGGCCCTTCCCAGATACGCAGTATTTT

d_call: .
clone_size: .
j_call: TRBJ1-1
v_call: TRBV2
cdr3_aa: CASSLGAGPEAFF
cdr3_nt: TGTGCCAGCAGCCTGGGGGCAGGGCCTGAAGCTTTCTTT

d_call: TRBD1
clone_size: .
j_call: TRBJ2-3
v_call: TRBV5-4
cdr3_aa: CASSPGGQGAADTQYF
cdr3_nt: TGTGCCAGCAGCCCGGGGGGACAGGGGGCGGCAGATACGCAGTATTTT

d_call: TRBD2
clone_size: .
j_call: TRBJ2-2
v_call: TRBV3-1/TRBV3-2
cdr3_aa: CASSQDFTSGWPGPELFF
cdr3_nt: TGTGCCAGCAGCCAAGATTTCACTAGCGGGTGGCCCGGTCCGGAGCTGTTTTTT

d_call: .
clone_size: .
j_call: TRBJ1-1
v_call: TRBV5-1
cdr3_aa: CASSPLGGNTEAFF
cdr3_nt: TGCGCCAGCAGCCCCCTCGGGGGGAACACTGAAGCTTTCTTT

d_call: TRBD1
clone_size: .
j_call: TRBJ2-1
v_call: TRBV5-4
cdr3_aa: CASSLYRGQSYNEQFF
cdr3_nt: TGTGCCAGCAGCTTGTACAGGGGGCAGTCCTACAATGAGCAGTTCTTC

d_call: .
clone_size: .
j_call: TRBJ2-5
v_call: TRBV5-8
cdr3_aa: CASSSYRAPLQETQYF
cdr3_nt: TGTGCCAGCAGCTCCTACAGGGCTCCCCTCCAAGAGACCCAGTACTTC

d_call: .
clone_size: .
j_call: TRBJ1-4
v_call: TRBV5-1
cdr3_aa: CASTPSSATNEKLFF
cdr3_nt: TGCGCCAGTACGCCCTCGTCAGCAACTAATGAAAAACTGTTTTTT

d_call: .
clone_size: .
j_call: TRBJ2-2
v_call: TRBV5-4
cdr3_aa: CASSFSYTGTGELFF
cdr3_nt: TGTGCCAGCAGTTTCTCTTATACTGGCACCGGGGAGCTGTTTTTT

d_call: .
clone_size: .
j_call: TRBJ1-2
v_call: TRBV15
cdr3_aa: CATSRDTGHYGYTF
cdr3_nt: TGTGCCACCAGCAGGGACACAGGACACTATGGCTACACCTTC

d_call: TRBD1
clone_size: .
j_call: TRBJ1-2
v_call: TRBV23-1
cdr3_aa: CASSRLLRGTASEGRGGYTF
cdr3_nt: TGCGCCAGCAGTCGCCTCCTCCGAGGGACAGCTTCCGAGGGGCGCGGTGGCTACACCTTC

d_call: .
clone_size: .
j_call: TRBJ2-3
v_call: TRBV7-9
cdr3_aa: CASSSETDTQYF
cdr3_nt: TGTGCCAGCAGCTCAGAAACAGATACGCAGTATTTT

d_call: .
clone_size: .
j_call: TRBJ1-1
v_call: TRBV15
cdr3_aa: CATSRVRGEAFF
cdr3_nt: TGTGCCACCAGCAGAGTTAGGGGTGAAGCTTTCTTT

d_call: TRBD1
clone_size: once
j_call: TRBJ2-2
v_call: TRBV11-2
cdr3_aa: CASIPRQGTAGELFF
cdr3_nt: TGTGCCAGCATCCCCCGACAGGGTACCGCCGGGGAGCTGTTTTTT

d_call: .
clone_size: once
j_call: TRBJ2-7
v_call: TRBV9
cdr3_aa: CASSPGTPYEQYF
cdr3_nt: TGTGCCAGCAGCCCGGGGACACCTTACGAGCAGTACTTC

d_call: .
clone_size: .
j_call: TRBJ1-2
v_call: TRBV28
cdr3_aa: CASSGVWGYTF
cdr3_nt: TGTGCCAGCAGCGGGGTGTGGGGCTACACCTTC

d_call: .
clone_size: .
j_call: TRBJ1-1
v_call: TRBV6-1
cdr3_aa: CASSDRVRTEAFF
cdr3_nt: TGTGCCAGCAGTGACAGGGTTAGGACTGAAGCTTTCTTT

d_call: .
clone_size: .
j_call: TRBJ2-3
v_call: TRBV6-2/TRBV6-3
cdr3_aa: CASSPPRVGTDTQYF
cdr3_nt: TGTGCCAGCAGTCCCCCGAGGGTGGGGACAGATACGCAGTATTTT

d_call: .
clone_size: .
j_call: TRBJ1-6
v_call: TRBV11-3
cdr3_aa: CASSSGLAGSPLHF
cdr3_nt: TGTGCCAGCAGCTCTGGACTGGCTGGTTCACCCCTCCACTTT

d_call: TRBD1
clone_size: .
j_call: TRBJ1-2
v_call: TRBV6-5
cdr3_aa: CASRGPGTGGDGYTF
cdr3_nt: TGTGCCAGCAGGGGGCCCGGGACAGGGGGTGATGGCTACACCTTC

d_call: TRBD1
clone_size: .
j_call: TRBJ2-6
v_call: TRBV6-2/TRBV6-3
cdr3_aa: CASSSRTGAGANVLTF
cdr3_nt: TGTGCCAGCAGTTCTCGGACAGGGGCTGGGGCCAACGTCCTGACTTTC

d_call: .
clone_size: .
j_call: TRBJ2-5
v_call: TRBV18
cdr3_aa: CASSPTAGKETQYF
cdr3_nt: TGTGCCAGCTCACCAACGGCAGGGAAAGAGACCCAGTACTTC

d_call: .
clone_size: .
j_call: TRBJ1-5
v_call: TRBV6-2/TRBV6-3
cdr3_aa: CASSNGQRNQPQHF
cdr3_nt: TGTGCCAGCAGTAACGGACAGCGCAATCAGCCCCAGCATTTT

d_call: .
clone_size: .
j_call: TRBJ1-1
v_call: TRBV5-1
cdr3_aa: CASSPGPTGGTTEAFF
cdr3_nt: TGCGCCAGCAGCCCGGGACCGACAGGAGGAACCACTGAAGCTTTCTTT